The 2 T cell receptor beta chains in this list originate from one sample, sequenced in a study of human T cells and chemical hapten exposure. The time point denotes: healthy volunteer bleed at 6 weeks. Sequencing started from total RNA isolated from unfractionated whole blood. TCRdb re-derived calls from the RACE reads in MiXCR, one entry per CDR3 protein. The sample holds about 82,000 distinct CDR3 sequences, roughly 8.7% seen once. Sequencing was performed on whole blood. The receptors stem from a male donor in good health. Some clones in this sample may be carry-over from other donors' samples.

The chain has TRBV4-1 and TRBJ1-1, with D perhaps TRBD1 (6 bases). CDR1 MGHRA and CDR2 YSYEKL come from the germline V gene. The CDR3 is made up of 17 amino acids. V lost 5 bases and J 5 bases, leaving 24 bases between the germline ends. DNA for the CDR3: TGCGCCAGCAGCACGTCCGGACCCAACCAGGGGACGACTGAAGCTTTCTTT. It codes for CASSTSGPNQGTTEAFF.

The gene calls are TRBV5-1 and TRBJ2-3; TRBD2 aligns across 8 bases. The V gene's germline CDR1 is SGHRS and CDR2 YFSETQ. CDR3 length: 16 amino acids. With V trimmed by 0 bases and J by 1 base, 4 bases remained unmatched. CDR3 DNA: TGCGCCAGCAGCTTGGATAGCGGGGTCCGCACAGATACGCAGTATTTT. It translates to CASSLDSGVRTDTQYF.